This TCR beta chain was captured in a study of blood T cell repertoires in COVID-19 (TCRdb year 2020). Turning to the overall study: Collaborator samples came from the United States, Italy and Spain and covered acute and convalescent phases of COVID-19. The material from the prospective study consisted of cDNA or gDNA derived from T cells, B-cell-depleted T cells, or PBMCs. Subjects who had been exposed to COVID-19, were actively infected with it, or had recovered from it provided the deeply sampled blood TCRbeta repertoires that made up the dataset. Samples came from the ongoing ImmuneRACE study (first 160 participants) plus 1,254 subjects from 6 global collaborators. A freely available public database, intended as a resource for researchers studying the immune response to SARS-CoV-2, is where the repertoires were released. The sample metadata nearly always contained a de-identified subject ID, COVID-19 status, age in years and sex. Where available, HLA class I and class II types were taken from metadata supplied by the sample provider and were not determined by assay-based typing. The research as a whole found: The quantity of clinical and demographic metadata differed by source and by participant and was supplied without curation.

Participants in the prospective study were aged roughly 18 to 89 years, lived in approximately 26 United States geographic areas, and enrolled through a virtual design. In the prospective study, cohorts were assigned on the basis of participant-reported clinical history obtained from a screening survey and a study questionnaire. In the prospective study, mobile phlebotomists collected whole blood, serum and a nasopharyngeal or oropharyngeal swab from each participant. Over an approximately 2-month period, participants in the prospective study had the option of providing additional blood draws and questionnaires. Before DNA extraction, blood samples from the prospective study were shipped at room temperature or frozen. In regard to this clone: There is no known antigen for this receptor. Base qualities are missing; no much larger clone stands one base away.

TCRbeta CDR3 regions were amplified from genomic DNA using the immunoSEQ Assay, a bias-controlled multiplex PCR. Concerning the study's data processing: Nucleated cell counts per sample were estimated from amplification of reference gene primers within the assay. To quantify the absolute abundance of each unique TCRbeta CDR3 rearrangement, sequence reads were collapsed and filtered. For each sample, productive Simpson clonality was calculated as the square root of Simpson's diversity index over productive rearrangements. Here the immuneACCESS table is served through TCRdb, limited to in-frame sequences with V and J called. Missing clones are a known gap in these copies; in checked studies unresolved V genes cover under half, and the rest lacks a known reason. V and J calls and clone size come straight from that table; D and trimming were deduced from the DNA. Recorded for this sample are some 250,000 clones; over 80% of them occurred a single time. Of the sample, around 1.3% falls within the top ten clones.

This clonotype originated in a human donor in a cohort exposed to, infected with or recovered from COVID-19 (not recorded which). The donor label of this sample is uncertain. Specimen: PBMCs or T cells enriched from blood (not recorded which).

The nucleotide sequence reads as follows: TGCGCCAGCAGCCAACCGAGACTAGCGGGGGGATACAATGAGCAGTTCTTC. This gives the protein CASSQPRLAGGYNEQFF. The chain couples TRBV4-1 to TRBJ2-1, with TRBD2 matching 13 junction bases. The CDR3 measures 17 amino acids from cysteine to phenylalanine. The only DNA kept is the CDR3, 51 bases in frame from the first base. V loses 2 bases at its end and J loses 4 bases; junction bases beyond the gene matches: 5. The germline V gene gives CDR1 as MGHRA and CDR2 as YSYEKL.